The rows below give T cell receptor beta chains drawn from one sample of a study of spatial heterogeneity in lung cancer. Using its own MiXCR run on the 5' RACE reads, TCRdb lists one record per CDR3 protein. Of just over 70,000 distinct CDR3 sequences in the sample, approximately 9% were seen once. The specimen comprised PBMCs, sampled at follow-up. Receptor source: a female donor with early-stage non-small cell lung cancer. Each CDR3 is given with its conserved first and last residue. A D gene is named only where the DNA matches it firmly. A row's size may be missing; if present it is once, few, many or a size class.

d_call	v_call	j_call	clone_size	cdr3_aa	cdr3_nt
.	TRBV24-1	TRBJ2-3	many	CATSDTGTDTQYF	TGTGCCACCAGTGATACAGGGACAGATACGCAGTATTTT
TRBD2	TRBV27	TRBJ2-7	many	CASSLQASGKDEQYF	TGTGCCAGCAGTTTACAGGCTAGCGGAAAGGACGAGCAGTACTTC
.	TRBV6-5	TRBJ2-3	.	CASSLGNPFTDTQYF	TGTGCCAGCAGCCTCGGGAATCCTTTCACAGATACGCAGTATTTT
.	TRBV7-2	TRBJ1-2	.	CASSLGLGGGYTF	TGTGCCAGCAGCTTAGGGCTAGGGGGTGGCTACACCTTC
.	TRBV30	TRBJ1-3	.	CAWSVKGQGDTIYF	TGTGCCTGGAGTGTAAAGGGCCAGGGCGACACCATATATTTT
.	TRBV2	TRBJ1-2	many	CASSEALRFGTSGYTF	TGTGCCAGCAGTGAAGCGCTTCGCTTCGGCACGTCTGGCTACACCTTC
.	TRBV21-1	TRBJ2-3	few	CASPNWGGTDTQYF	TGTGCCAGCCCCAATTGGGGGGGGACAGATACGCAGTATTTT
TRBD2	TRBV5-1	TRBJ2-7	.	CASSHGSFTAGGIYEQYF	TGCGCCAGCAGCCATGGGTCTTTTACCGCGGGAGGTATCTACGAGCAGTACTTC
.	TRBV12-3/TRBV12-4	TRBJ1-2	many	CASSLGLGYGYTF	TGTGCCAGCAGCTTGGGTTTGGGGTATGGCTACACCTTC
TRBD2	TRBV5-1	TRBJ2-2	many	CASSPSGRDTGELFF	TGCGCCAGCAGTCCCAGCGGGAGGGACACCGGGGAGCTGTTTTTT
TRBD2	TRBV7-3	TRBJ2-1	many	CASSLTSGTLEEQFF	TGTGCCAGCAGCTTGACTAGCGGGACTCTGGAGGAGCAGTTCTTC
TRBD2	TRBV18	TRBJ2-7	many	CASSSQREGPYEQYF	TGTGCCAGCTCCTCACAGCGGGAGGGCCCCTACGAGCAGTACTTC
.	TRBV2	TRBJ2-7	few	CASSDMVEQYF	TGTGCCAGCAGTGATATGGTCGAGCAGTACTTC
TRBD1	TRBV7-9	TRBJ2-5	.	CASSPGQGRLETQYF	TGTGCCAGCAGCCCGGGACAGGGGCGGTTGGAGACCCAGTACTTC
TRBD2	TRBV2	TRBJ2-7	.	CASSELGTRPNEQYF	TGTGCCAGCAGTGAATTGGGGACTAGACCAAACGAGCAGTACTTC
.	TRBV7-2	TRBJ2-7	many	CASSPRAGHGYEQYF	TGTGCCAGCAGCCCTCGCGCGGGGCATGGCTACGAGCAGTACTTC